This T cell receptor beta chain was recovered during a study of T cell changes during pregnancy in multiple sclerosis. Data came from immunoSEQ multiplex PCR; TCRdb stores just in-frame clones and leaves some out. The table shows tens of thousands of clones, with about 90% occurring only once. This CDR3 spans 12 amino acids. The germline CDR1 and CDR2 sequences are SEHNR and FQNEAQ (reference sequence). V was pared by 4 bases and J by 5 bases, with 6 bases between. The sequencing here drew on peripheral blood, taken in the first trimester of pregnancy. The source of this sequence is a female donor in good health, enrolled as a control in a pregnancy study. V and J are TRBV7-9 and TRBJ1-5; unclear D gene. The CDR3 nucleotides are TGTGCCAGCAGCTGGGGAGATCAGCCCCAGCATTTT. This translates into CASSWGDQPQHF. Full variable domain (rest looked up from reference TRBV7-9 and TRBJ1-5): DTGVSQNPRHKITKRGQNVTFRCDPISEHNRLYWYRQTLGQGPEFLTYFQNEAQLEKSRLLSDRFSAERPKGSFSTLEIQRTEQGDSAMYLCASSWGDQPQHFGDGTRLSIL.